The clone carrying this TCR beta chain is a singleton in its sample. Trimming cost V 8 bases and J 4 bases, with 11 bases left between them. The CDR3 loop spans 12 amino acids. Germline assignment: CDR1 ENHRY and CDR2 SYGVKD. These data belong to a study of shared clonotypes between healthy human individuals. Assay used: immunoSEQ multiplex PCR; TCRdb lists only in-frame clones, some missing. The table records over 850,000 clones, around 78% of them present only once. The chain links TRBV10-3 to TRBJ2-5; D possibly corresponds to TRBD2 (6 bases). Sequences were obtained from memory CD4+ T cells from PBMCs. Subset in this sample: CD45RA-negative fraction. The receptor was isolated from a man aged 18 to 29 in good health. Some clones in this sample may be carry-over from other donors' samples. CDR3 nucleotides: TGTGCCATCGGGGGACTCGGAGAGACCCAGTACTTC. Translated: CAIGGLGETQYF.